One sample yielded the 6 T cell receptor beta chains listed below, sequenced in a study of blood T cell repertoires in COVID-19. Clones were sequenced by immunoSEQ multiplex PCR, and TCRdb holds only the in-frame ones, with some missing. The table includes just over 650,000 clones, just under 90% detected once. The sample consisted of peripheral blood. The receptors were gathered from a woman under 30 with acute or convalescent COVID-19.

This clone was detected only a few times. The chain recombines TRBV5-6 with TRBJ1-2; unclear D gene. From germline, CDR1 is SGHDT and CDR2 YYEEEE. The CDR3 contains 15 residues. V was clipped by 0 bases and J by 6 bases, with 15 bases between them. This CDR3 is CASSLERRFVNGYTF. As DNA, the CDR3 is TGTGCCAGCAGCTTGGAGCGGCGCTTTGTGAATGGCTACACCTTC.

Here the CDR3 DNA reads TGCAGCGTTGGAGTCATGGGAGCCTACGAGCAGTACTTC. It encodes CSVGVMGAYEQYF. This chain links TRBV29-1 with TRBJ2-7, with D tentatively TRBD2 (5 bases). Trimming stripped 4 bases from V and 2 bases from J, with 12 bases between. Germline V gene sequence: CDR1 SQVTM, CDR2 ANQGSEA. This CDR3 contains 13 residues.

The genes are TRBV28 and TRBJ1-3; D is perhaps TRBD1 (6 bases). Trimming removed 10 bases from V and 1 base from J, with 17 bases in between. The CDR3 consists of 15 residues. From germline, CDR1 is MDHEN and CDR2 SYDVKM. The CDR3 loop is CAILSSGVSGNTIYF. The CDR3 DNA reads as TGTGCCATCCTATCCTCAGGGGTATCTGGAAACACCATATATTTT.

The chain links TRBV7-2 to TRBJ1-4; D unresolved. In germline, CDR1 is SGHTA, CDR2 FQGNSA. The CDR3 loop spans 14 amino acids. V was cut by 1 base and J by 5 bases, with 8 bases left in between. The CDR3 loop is CASSLDRYNEKLFF. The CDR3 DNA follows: TGTGCCAGCAGCTTAGACAGATACAATGAAAAACTGTTTTTT.

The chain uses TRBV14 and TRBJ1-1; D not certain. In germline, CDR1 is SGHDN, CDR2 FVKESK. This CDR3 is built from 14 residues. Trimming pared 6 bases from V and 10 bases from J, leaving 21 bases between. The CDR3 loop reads CASSPGSPAARAFF. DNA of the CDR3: TGTGCCAGCAGTCCTGGGTCTCCTGCGGCGCGAGCTTTCTTT.

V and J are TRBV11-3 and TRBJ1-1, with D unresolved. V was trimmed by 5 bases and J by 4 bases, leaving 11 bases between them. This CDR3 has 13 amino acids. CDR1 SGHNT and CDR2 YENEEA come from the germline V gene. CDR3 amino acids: CASSHRRGTEAFF. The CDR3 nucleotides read TGTGCCAGCAGCCATCGCCGGGGCACTGAAGCTTTCTTT.